A single sample gave rise to the 22 T cell receptor beta chains below, sequenced in a study of CD8+ T cells in alopecia areata. RNA extraction and reverse transcription yielded cDNA as sequencing template. Clones were read by immunoSEQ multiplex PCR, and TCRdb kept only the in-frame ones, dropping some. The sample has 90,000 to 130,000 clones, around 59% seen once. The sequencing sample was made of CD8+ T cells sorted from blood. These receptors were collected from a human donor in good health.

The chain combines TRBV13 with TRBJ2-3; 7 positions match TRBD1. Germline CDR1 is PRHDT and CDR2 is FYEKMQ (reference sequence). The trim removed 3 bases at V and 2 bases at J, leaving 5 bases unmatched. The CDR3 is 15 residues long. The CDR3 protein is CASSFTGTVTDTQYF. The CDR3 DNA follows: TGTGCCAGCAGCTTTACCGGGACAGTCACAGATACGCAGTATTTT.

The chain couples TRBV13 to TRBJ2-7; possible D gene TRBD1, 6 bases. V dropped 5 bases and J dropped 4 bases, with 12 bases sitting between them. The germline V gene encodes CDR1 PRHDT and CDR2 FYEKMQ (reference sequence). The CDR3 is 13 residues long. CDR3 coding DNA: TGTGCCAGCAGCCTGGGACATTTATACGAGCAGTACTTC. It specifies CASSLGHLYEQYF.

This clone showed up just a few times. The chain combines TRBV13 with TRBJ2-2; D unresolved. Germline V CDR1 and CDR2: PRHDT, FYEKMQ (reference sequence). The CDR3 contains 12 residues. Trimming took 6 bases from V and 3 from J, leaving 5 bases between them. This CDR3 reads CASRGYTGELFF. CDR3 bases: TGTGCCAGCAGAGGGTACACCGGGGAGCTGTTTTTT.

This clone was counted between two and nine times. The chain is built from TRBV7-9 and TRBJ1-2; no definite D call. Trimming cost V 3 bases and J 4 bases, with 15 bases left between them. The CDR3 length is 15 residues. Germline CDR1 and CDR2: SEHNR and FQNEAQ (reference sequence). The DNA of the CDR3 is TGTGCCAGCAGCTTTACGTCCCGGGCCTTCTATGGCTACACCTTC. This codes for CASSFTSRAFYGYTF.

V usage is TRBV9 and J usage is TRBJ1-1; D may be TRBD1 (6 bases). Germline V gene sequence: CDR1 SGDLS, CDR2 YYNGEE. V was clipped by 4 bases and J by 4 bases, with 17 bases between them. The CDR3 length is 15 residues. The CDR3 DNA reads TGTGCCAGCAGCCAGGGGTCCGCCGGGGTCACTGAAGCTTTCTTT. It is translated as CASSQGSAGVTEAFF. The full variable domain, its missing parts supplied by reference TRBV9 and TRBJ1-1, is DSGVTQTPKHLITATGQRVTLRCSPRSGDLSVYWYQQSLDQGLQFLIQYYNGEERAKGNILERFSAQQFPDLHSELNLSSLELGDSALYFCASSQGSAGVTEAFFGQGTRLTVV.

This clone was picked up a small number of times. This chain uses TRBV29-1 with TRBJ2-3; maybe TRBD1 (5 bases). With 0 bases removed from V and 4 bases from J, the gap between germline ends came to 14 bases. From germline, CDR1 is SQVTM and CDR2 ANQGSEA. There are 15 residues in the CDR3. The CDR3 loop reads CSVEDLTVGADTQYF. The CDR3 region has the DNA TGCAGCGTTGAAGACCTGACGGTAGGGGCAGATACGCAGTATTTT.

The chain is built from TRBV5-4 and TRBJ1-1; 8 bases fit TRBD1. Germline assignment: CDR1 SGHNT and CDR2 YYREEE (reference sequence). The CDR3 extends over 13 amino acids. With 4 bases clipped from V and 4 bases from J, the junction kept 3 bases outside the gene matches. The CDR3 DNA reads as TGTGCCAGCAGCGTGGGACAGGTCACTGAAGCTTTCTTT. Its protein product is CASSVGQVTEAFF.

The chain couples TRBV19 to TRBJ1-6; D gene ambiguous. Germline V gives CDR1 LNHDA, CDR2 SQIVND (reference sequence). The V end was cut by 3 bases, the J end by 9 bases, with 12 bases between. CDR3 size: 14 residues. The DNA of the CDR3 is TGTGCCAGTAGTATCGCGGGGATGGGTTCACCCCTCCACTTT. Amino acid sequence: CASSIAGMGSPLHF.

The chain is built from TRBV27 and TRBJ1-6; possibly TRBD1 for D (5 bases). Trimming pared 3 bases from V and 3 bases from J, leaving 12 bases between. This CDR3 contains 16 residues. Germline V gene data show CDR1 as MNHEY and CDR2 as SMNVEV (reference sequence). CDR3 sequence: CASSFLGTIYNSPLHF. The CDR3 nucleotides read TGTGCCAGCAGTTTCTTAGGGACTATCTATAATTCACCCCTCCACTTT.

The chain joins TRBV30 to TRBJ1-2; 9 bases agree with TRBD1. Germline V gives CDR1 GTSNPN, CDR2 SVGIG (reference sequence). The CDR3 is 15 amino acids. V shed 4 bases and J 4 bases; nucleotides not matched to a gene: 10. The CDR3 region is CAWTRLTGGSYGYTF. The CDR3 coding sequence is TGTGCCTGGACCCGTTTGACAGGGGGGTCCTATGGCTACACCTTC. Full variable domain (remainder filled in from reference TRBV30 and TRBJ1-2): SQTIHQWPATLVQPVGSPLSLECTVEGTSNPNLYWYRQAAGRGLQLLFYSVGIGQISSEVPQNLSASRPQDRQFILSSKKLLLSDSGFYLCAWTRLTGGSYGYTFGSGTRLTVV.

V is TRBV2 and J is TRBJ2-2; no reliable D call. V was shortened by 4 bases and J by 9 bases, with 21 bases between the two germline ends. Germline loops: CDR1 SNHLY, CDR2 FYNNEI. This CDR3 is built from 16 residues. CDR3 bases: TGTGCCAGCAGTGCTGAGCTAACTTTGTCATCCAGGGAGCTGTTTTTT. This sequence encodes CASSAELTLSSRELFF.

This clone came up a few times. The chain couples TRBV15 to TRBJ2-5; TRBD1 might be the D (6 bases). In germline, CDR1 is LNHNV, CDR2 YYDKDF (reference sequence). Trimming cost V 8 bases and J 5 bases, with 21 bases left between them. The CDR3 is made up of 15 amino acids. The CDR3 reads CATAGAQGSQETQYF. The CDR3 bases are TGTGCCACCGCTGGGGCCCAGGGGTCACAGGAGACCCAGTACTTC.

V usage is TRBV15 and J usage is TRBJ2-7, with D perhaps TRBD1 or TRBD2 (7 bases each). CDR3 size: 14 residues. Germline loops: CDR1 LNHNV, CDR2 YYDKDF (reference sequence). V lost 1 base, J lost 3 bases, and 10 bases lay in between. This chain's CDR3 is CATSRAGGGYEQYF. The CDR3 DNA follows: TGTGCCACCAGCAGAGCAGGGGGGGGCTACGAGCAGTACTTC.

This clone turned up a few times. The rearrangement links TRBV28 to TRBJ2-3; 7 bases match TRBD1. V lost 1 base and J lost 0; bases outside the gene matches: 22. The length of the CDR3 is 22 residues. The germline V gene has CDR1 MDHEN and CDR2 SYDVKM. The CDR3 sequence: CASSLSCPTGNFLTSSTDTQYF. The CDR3 DNA is TGTGCCAGCAGTTTATCGTGTCCGACAGGGAATTTTTTGACCTCTAGCACAGATACGCAGTATTTT.

J is TRBJ1-2 and V is TRBV2; D call uncertain. The CDR3 runs to 12 residues. Trimming pared 9 bases from V and 0 bases from J, leaving 8 bases between. Germline-derived CDR1 and CDR2 are SNHLY and FYNNEI. The CDR3 is CAREGTNYGYTF. The CDR3 DNA is TGTGCCAGAGAAGGGACTAACTATGGCTACACCTTC.

This clone was detected a few times. Because the CDR3 is missing its conserved closing phenylalanine or tryptophan, this is likely a read error. It is unclear where the CDR3 begins or ends on the DNA, so no DNA is shown, and the CDR3 is as TCRdb lists it. CDR3 residues: CASPGQGVGR. The J gene is TRBJ2-3, the V gene TRBV6-4. In germline, CDR1 is MRHNA, CDR2 SNTAGT. The CDR3 spans 10 residues, counting both ends.

V is TRBV27 and J is TRBJ2-6; possibly TRBD2 for D (5 bases). The CDR3 spans 16 residues. Trimming left V 5 bases short and J 0 bases short, with 11 bases between. The germline gives CDR1 MNHEY, CDR2 SMNVEV (reference sequence). This CDR3 is CASSLLAPSGANVLTF. The CDR3 coding sequence is TGTGCCAGCAGTCTTCTAGCCCCCTCTGGGGCCAACGTCCTGACTTTC.

V is TRBV30 and J is TRBJ2-7, with a possible D match to TRBD2 (5 bases). V gave up 0 bases and J gave up 4 bases, with 10 bases separating them. Germline V lookup: CDR1 GTSNPN, CDR2 SVGIG (reference sequence). The CDR3 is 13 residues long. DNA of the CDR3: TGTGCCTGGAGTGTACTCGGAGGATACGAGCAGTACTTC. Translating gives CAWSVLGGYEQYF.

The genes are TRBV9 and TRBJ2-5; 7 positions agree with TRBD1. This CDR3 is 14 amino acids long. Looked up from germline, CDR1 is SGDLS and CDR2 is YYNGEE. Trimming removed 5 bases from V and 2 bases from J; junction bases left unmatched: 6. The CDR3 loop is CASSPTGRQETQYF. CDR3 nucleotide sequence: TGTGCCAGCAGTCCGACAGGGAGACAAGAGACCCAGTACTTC.

The chain carries TRBV2 and TRBJ2-1; the D gene could be TRBD1 or TRBD2 (5 bases each). Germline V CDR1 and CDR2: SNHLY, FYNNEI. Trimming removed 4 bases at V and 11 bases at J, with 9 bases between. The CDR3 has 11 residues. CDR3 protein: CASSVRDQQFF. The CDR3 DNA follows: TGTGCCAGCAGTGTAAGGGACCAGCAGTTCTTC. Based on the CDR3 plus reference TRBV2 and TRBJ2-1, the full variable domain is EPEVTQTPSHQVTQMGQEVILRCVPISNHLYFYWYRQILGQKVEFLVSFYNNEISEKSEIFDDQFSVERPDGSNFTLKIRSTKLEDSAMYFCASSVRDQQFFGPGTRLTVL.

This clone appeared many times. The CDR3 nucleotides are TGTGCCAGCAGCCAATATAGCAATCAGCCCCAGCATTTT. This codes for CASSQYSNQPQHF. The J gene is TRBJ1-5, the V gene TRBV7-2; D is unclear. This CDR3 region has 13 residues. V dropped 5 bases and J dropped 0 bases, with 5 bases sitting between them. Germline V gene lookup returns CDR1 SGHTA and CDR2 FQGNSA.

This clone was seen a few times. The chain has TRBV10-3 and TRBJ1-1; maybe TRBD1 (5 bases). The ends were cut back, 4 bases at V and 0 bases at J, with 15 bases in the middle. Germline assignment: CDR1 ENHRY and CDR2 SYGVKD. The CDR3 has 16 amino acids. The CDR3 region is CAISGRGIGMNTEAFF. Here the CDR3 DNA reads TGTGCCATCAGTGGTAGGGGAATAGGCATGAACACTGAAGCTTTCTTT.